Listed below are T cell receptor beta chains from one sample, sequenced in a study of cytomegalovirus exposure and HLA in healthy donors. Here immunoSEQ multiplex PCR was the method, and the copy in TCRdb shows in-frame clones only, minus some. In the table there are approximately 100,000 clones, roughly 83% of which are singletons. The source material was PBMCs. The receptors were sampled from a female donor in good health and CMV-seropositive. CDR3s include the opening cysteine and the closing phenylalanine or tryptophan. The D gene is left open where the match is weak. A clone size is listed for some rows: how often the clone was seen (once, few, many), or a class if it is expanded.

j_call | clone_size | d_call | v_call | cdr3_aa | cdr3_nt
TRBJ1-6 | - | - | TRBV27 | CASTTGQVNSPLHF | TGTGCCAGCACTACAGGACAAGTTAATTCACCCCTCCACTTT
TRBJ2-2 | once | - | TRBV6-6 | CASSGEARLGELFF | TGTGCCAGCAGTGGGGAGGCGAGGCTCGGGGAGCTGTTTTTT
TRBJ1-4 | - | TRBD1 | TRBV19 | CASSGAPGQGEKLFF | TGTGCCAGTAGTGGGGCCCCGGGACAGGGTGAAAAACTGTTTTTT
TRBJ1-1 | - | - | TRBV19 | CASSNGDGRARTEAFF | TGTGCCAGTAGTAACGGCGATGGGAGGGCGCGGACTGAAGCTTTCTTT
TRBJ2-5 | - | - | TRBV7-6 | CASSLVPPQLGGVIETQYF | TGTGCCAGCAGCTTAGTTCCCCCTCAGCTTGGCGGGGTGATAGAGACCCAGTACTTC
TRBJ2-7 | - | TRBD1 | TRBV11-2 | CASSRQGSYEQYF | TGTGCCAGCAGCCGACAGGGGTCCTACGAGCAGTACTTC
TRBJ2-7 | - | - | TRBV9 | CASSVAAGDYEQYF | TGTGCCAGCAGCGTAGCTGCAGGGGACTACGAGCAGTACTTC
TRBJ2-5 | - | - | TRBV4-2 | CASSQEAPGETQYF | TGTGCCAGCAGCCAAGAAGCCCCCGGAGAGACCCAGTACTTC
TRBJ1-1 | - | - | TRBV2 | CASSERRHPNTEAFF | TGTGCCAGCAGTGAGCGTCGACACCCAAACACTGAAGCTTTCTTT
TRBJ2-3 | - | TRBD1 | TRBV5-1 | CASSSNRGRGVTDTQYF | TGCGCCAGCAGCTCAAACAGGGGGCGAGGGGTCACAGATACGCAGTATTTT
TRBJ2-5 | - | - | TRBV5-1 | CASSPRDQETQYF | TGCGCCAGCAGCCCCCGGGATCAAGAGACCCAGTACTTC
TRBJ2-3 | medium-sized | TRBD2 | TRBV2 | CASSGLGDVGTSGRAPPDTQYF | TGTGCCAGCAGTGGCCTTGGGGACGTTGGGACTAGCGGGAGGGCCCCGCCGGATACGCAGTATTTT
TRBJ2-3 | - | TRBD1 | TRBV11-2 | CASSLVRGPGTQYF | TGTGCCAGCAGCTTAGTCAGGGGGCCAGGTACGCAGTATTTT
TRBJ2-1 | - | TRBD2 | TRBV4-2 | CASRTGLAGGPGNEQFF | TGTGCCAGCAGAACGGGACTAGCGGGGGGGCCGGGGAATGAGCAGTTCTTC
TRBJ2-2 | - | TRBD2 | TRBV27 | CASTASGRLVTGELFF | TGTGCCAGCACCGCTAGCGGGAGACTCGTTACCGGGGAGCTGTTTTTT
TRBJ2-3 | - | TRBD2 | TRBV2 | CASTLRLAGERDTQYF | TGTGCCAGCACCCTGCGGCTAGCGGGAGAGAGAGATACGCAGTATTTT
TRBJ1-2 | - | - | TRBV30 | CAWVGRFYGYTF | TGTGCCTGGGTGGGGCGCTTCTATGGCTACACCTTC
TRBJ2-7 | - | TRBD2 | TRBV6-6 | CASSFRAGSIDEQYF | TGTGCCAGCAGTTTTAGAGCGGGAAGTATCGACGAGCAGTACTTC
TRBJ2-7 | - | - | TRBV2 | CANGREAGSYEQYF | TGTGCCAACGGCAGGGAAGCCGGGTCCTACGAGCAGTACTTC
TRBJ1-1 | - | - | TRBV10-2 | CASSDRLNTEAFF | TGCGCCAGCAGTGATCGTCTGAACACTGAAGCTTTCTTT
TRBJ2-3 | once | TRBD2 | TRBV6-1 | CASSVSSGASTDTQYF | TGTGCCAGCAGTGTGTCTAGCGGAGCTAGCACAGATACGCAGTATTTT
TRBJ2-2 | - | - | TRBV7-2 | CASSLGRTGELFF | TGTGCCAGCAGCTTAGGTCGCACCGGGGAGCTGTTTTTT
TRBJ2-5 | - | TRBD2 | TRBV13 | CASSPWTSGAQGGTQYF | TGTGCCAGCAGCCCCTGGACTAGCGGGGCCCAAGGCGGGACCCAGTACTTC
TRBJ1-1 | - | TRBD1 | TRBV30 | CAWSVSGTGAFF | TGTGCCTGGAGTGTCTCCGGGACAGGAGCTTTCTTT
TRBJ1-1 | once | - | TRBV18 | CASSPRAQRTEAFF | TGTGCCAGCTCACCGCGGGCCCAGAGGACTGAAGCTTTCTTT
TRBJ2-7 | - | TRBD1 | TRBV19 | CASSGQGSYEQYF | TGTGCCAGTTCCGGACAGGGGTCGTACGAGCAGTACTTC
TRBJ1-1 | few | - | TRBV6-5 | CASNRVGAENTEAFF | TGTGCCAGCAATCGAGTCGGCGCGGAAAACACTGAAGCTTTCTTT
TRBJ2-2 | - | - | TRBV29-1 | CSAIESGELFF | TGCAGCGCAATAGAGTCCGGGGAGCTGTTTTTT
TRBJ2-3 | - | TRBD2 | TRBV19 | CASSKGLDTDTQYF | TGTGCCAGTAGTAAGGGACTAGACACAGATACGCAGTATTTT
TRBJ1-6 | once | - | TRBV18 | CASSPDSSYNSPLHF | TGTGCCAGCTCACCCGATAGCTCCTATAATTCACCCCTCCACTTT
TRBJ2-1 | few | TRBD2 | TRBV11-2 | CASSLGGLAGKDEQFF | TGTGCCAGCAGCTTAGGGGGACTAGCGGGAAAGGATGAGCAGTTCTTC
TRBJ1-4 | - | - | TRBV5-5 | CASSSDRENEKLFF | TGTGCCAGCAGCTCGGACAGAGAGAATGAAAAACTGTTTTTT
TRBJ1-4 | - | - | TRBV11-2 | CASSSGSTNEKLFF | TGTGCCAGCAGCTCGGGATCAACTAATGAAAAACTGTTTTTT
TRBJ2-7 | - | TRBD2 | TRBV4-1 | CASSQDRSGGVSYEQYF | TGCGCCAGCAGCCAAGATCGTAGCGGGGGGGTCTCCTACGAGCAGTACTTC
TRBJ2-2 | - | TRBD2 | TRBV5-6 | CASSLGGLAGRIGGELFF | TGTGCCAGCAGCTTGGGGGGACTAGCGGGAAGGATCGGCGGGGAGCTGTTTTTT
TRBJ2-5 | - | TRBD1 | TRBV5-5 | CASSQGQGVRETQYF | TGTGCCAGCAGCCAGGGACAGGGGGTTCGAGAGACCCAGTACTTC
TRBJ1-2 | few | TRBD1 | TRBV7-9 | CASSRTGNNYGYTF | TGTGCCAGCAGCCGGACAGGGAATAACTATGGCTACACCTTC
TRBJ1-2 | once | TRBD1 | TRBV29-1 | CSVEDAGGYGYTF | TGCAGCGTTGAAGATGCAGGGGGCTATGGCTACACCTTC
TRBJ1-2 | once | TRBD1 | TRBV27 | CASSLRGTGGTYGYTF | TGTGCCAGCAGTTTAAGGGGGACAGGGGGAACCTATGGCTACACCTTC
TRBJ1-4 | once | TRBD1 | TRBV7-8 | CASSFVGTGGEKLFF | TGTGCCAGCAGCTTCGTCGGGACAGGTGGTGAAAAACTGTTTTTT
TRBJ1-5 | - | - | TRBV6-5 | CASSTQTGSNQPQHF | TGTGCCAGCAGTACCCAGACAGGTAGCAATCAGCCCCAGCATTTT
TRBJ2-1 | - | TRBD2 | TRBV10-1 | CASSEIRTSGYNEQFF | TGCGCCAGCAGTGAGATTAGGACTAGCGGCTACAATGAGCAGTTCTTC
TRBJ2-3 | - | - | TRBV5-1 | CASSLGPTTGSTDTQYF | TGCGCCAGCAGCTTGGGACCCACTACAGGGTCAACAGATACGCAGTATTTT
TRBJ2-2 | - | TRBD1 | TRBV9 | CASSVGTENTGELFF | TGTGCCAGCAGCGTTGGGACAGAAAACACCGGGGAGCTGTTTTTT
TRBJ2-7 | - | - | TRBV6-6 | CASTMTGPSYEQYF | TGTGCCAGCACCATGACAGGCCCCTCCTACGAGCAGTACTTC
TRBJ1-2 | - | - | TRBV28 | CASSSLHPQLNYGYTF | TGTGCCAGCAGTTCCCTCCACCCACAGCTTAACTATGGCTACACCTTC
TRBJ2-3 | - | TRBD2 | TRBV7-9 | CASSLGPSGGSDTQYF | TGTGCCAGCAGCTTAGGTCCTAGCGGGGGATCGGATACGCAGTATTTT
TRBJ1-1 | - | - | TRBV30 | CAWSGPRLEAFF | TGTGCCTGGAGTGGTCCTCGTCTCGAAGCTTTCTTT
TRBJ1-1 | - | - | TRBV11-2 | CASSLGRGISLRRYTEAFF | TGTGCCAGCAGCCTAGGAAGGGGAATTTCACTCCGTCGGTACACTGAAGCTTTCTTT
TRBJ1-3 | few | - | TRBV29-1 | CSVEGGVAGERNTIYF | TGCAGCGTTGAAGGCGGTGTGGCAGGGGAGAGAAACACCATATATTTT
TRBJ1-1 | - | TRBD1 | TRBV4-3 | CASSQEDRGRQAFF | TGCGCCAGCAGCCAAGAGGACAGGGGGCGTCAAGCTTTCTTT
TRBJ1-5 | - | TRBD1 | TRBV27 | CASRTGASNQPQHF | TGTGCCAGCAGAACAGGGGCGAGCAATCAGCCCCAGCATTTT
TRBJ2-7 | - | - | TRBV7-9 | CASSPGSFDEQYF | TGTGCCAGCAGCCCGGGGTCTTTCGACGAGCAGTACTTC
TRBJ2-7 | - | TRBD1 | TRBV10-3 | CAISGGGTGWEQYF | TGTGCCATCAGTGGGGGGGGGACAGGGTGGGAGCAGTACTTC
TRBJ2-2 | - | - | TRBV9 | CASSPRTVLDGELFF | TGTGCCAGCAGCCCGAGGACAGTTCTGGACGGGGAGCTGTTTTTT
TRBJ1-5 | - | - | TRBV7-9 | CASSFGGKDQPQHF | TGTGCCAGCAGCTTCGGCGGCAAGGATCAGCCCCAGCATTTT
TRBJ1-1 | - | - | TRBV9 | CASSVGAGLTEAFF | TGTGCCAGCAGCGTAGGGGCAGGGCTAACTGAAGCTTTCTTT